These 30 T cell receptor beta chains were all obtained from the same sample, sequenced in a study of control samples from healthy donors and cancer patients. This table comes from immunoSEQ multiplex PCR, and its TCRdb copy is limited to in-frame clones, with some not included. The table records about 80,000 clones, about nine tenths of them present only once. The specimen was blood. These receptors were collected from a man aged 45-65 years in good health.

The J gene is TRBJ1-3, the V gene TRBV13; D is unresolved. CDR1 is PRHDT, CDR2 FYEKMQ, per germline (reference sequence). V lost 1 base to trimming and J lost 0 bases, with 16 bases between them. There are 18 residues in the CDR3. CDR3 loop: CASSLVDLVGFSGNTIYF. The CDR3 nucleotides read TGTGCCAGCAGCTTAGTGGACTTGGTTGGATTCTCTGGAAACACCATATATTTT.

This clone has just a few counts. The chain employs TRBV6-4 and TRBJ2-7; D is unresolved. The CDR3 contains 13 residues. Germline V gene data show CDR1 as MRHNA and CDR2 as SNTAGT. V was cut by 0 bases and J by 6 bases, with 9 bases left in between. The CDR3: CASSDSAASEQYF. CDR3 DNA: TGTGCCAGCAGTGACTCGGCGGCAAGCGAGCAGTACTTC.

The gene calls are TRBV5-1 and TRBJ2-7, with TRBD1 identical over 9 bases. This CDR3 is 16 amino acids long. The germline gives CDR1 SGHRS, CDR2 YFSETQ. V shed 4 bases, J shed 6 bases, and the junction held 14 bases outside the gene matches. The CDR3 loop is CASSPRRGQGSGEQYF. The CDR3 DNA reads TGCGCCAGCAGCCCACGCCGGGGACAGGGAAGTGGCGAGCAGTACTTC.

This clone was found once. CDR3 protein: CASSTGQGMGTQYF. CDR3 DNA sequence: TGCGCCAGCAGCACCGGACAGGGTATGGGGACCCAGTACTTC. The chain links TRBV5-1 to TRBJ2-5, with 8 bases lining up with TRBD1. The CDR3 length is 14 residues. V gave up 4 bases and J gave up 7 bases; unmatched junction bases: 9. CDR1 is SGHRS, CDR2 YFSETQ, per germline.

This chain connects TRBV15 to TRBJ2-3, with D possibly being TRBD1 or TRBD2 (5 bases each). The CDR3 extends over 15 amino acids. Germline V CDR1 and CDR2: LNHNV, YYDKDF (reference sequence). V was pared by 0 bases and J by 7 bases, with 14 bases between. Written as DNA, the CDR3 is TGTGCCACCAGCAGAGATTCCAACGGGGCGAATACGCAGTATTTT. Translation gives CATSRDSNGANTQYF.

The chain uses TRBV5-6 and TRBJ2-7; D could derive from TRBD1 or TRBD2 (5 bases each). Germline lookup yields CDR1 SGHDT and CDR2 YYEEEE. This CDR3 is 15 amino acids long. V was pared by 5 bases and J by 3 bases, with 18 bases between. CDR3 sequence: CASSSALEGSYEQYF. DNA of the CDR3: TGTGCCAGCAGTTCGGCCCTAGAGGGGAGCTACGAGCAGTACTTC. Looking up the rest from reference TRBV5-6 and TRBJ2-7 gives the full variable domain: DAGVTQSPTHLIKTRGQQVTLRCSPKSGHDTVSWYQQALGQGPQFIFQYYEEEERQRGNFPDRFSGHQFPNYSSELNVNALLLGDSALYLCASSSALEGSYEQYFGPGTRLTVT.

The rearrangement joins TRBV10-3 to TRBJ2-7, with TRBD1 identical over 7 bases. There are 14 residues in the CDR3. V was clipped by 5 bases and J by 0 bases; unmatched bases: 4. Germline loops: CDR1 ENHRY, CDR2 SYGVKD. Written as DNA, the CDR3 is TGTGCCATCAGTCGGGACAGTTCCTCCTACGAGCAGTACTTC. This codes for CAISRDSSSYEQYF.

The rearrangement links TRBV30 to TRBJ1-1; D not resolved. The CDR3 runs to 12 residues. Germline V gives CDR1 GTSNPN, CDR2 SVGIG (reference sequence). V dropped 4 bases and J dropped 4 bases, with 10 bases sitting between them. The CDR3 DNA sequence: TGTGCCTGGAATGGGATGGGCACTGAAGCTTTCTTT. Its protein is CAWNGMGTEAFF.

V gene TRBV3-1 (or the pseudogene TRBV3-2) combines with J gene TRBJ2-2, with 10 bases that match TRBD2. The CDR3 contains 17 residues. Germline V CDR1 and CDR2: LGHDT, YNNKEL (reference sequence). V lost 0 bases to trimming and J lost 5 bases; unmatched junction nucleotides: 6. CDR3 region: CASSQDTSGDLTGELFF. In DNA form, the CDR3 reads TGTGCCAGCAGCCAAGATACTAGCGGGGATTTGACCGGGGAGCTGTTTTTT.

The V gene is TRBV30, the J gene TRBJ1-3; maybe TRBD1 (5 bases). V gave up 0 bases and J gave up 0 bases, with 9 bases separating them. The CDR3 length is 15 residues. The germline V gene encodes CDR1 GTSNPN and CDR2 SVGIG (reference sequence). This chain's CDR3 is CAWSVGPTSGNTIYF. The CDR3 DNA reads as TGTGCCTGGAGTGTGGGGCCGACCTCTGGAAACACCATATATTTT.

The chain's CDR3 is CASTPEWTDYQETQYF. The CDR3 DNA is TGTGCCAGTACCCCAGAGTGGACGGACTACCAAGAGACCCAGTACTTC. The chain employs TRBV19 and TRBJ2-5; maybe TRBD2 (5 bases). The CDR3 covers 16 residues. Trimming took off 7 bases at V and 0 bases at J, with 18 bases between the two ends. Germline CDR1 and CDR2: LNHDA and SQIVND (reference sequence).

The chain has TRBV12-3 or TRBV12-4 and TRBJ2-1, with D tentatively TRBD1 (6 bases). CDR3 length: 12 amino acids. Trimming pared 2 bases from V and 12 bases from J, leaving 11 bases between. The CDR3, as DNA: TGTGCCAGCAGTTTAAAAAGGGGGAGGCAGTTCTTC. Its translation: CASSLKRGRQFF.

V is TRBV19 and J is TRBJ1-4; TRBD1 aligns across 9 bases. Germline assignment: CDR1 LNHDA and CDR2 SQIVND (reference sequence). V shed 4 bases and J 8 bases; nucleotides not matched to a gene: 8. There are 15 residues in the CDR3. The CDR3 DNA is TGTGCCAGTAGTAGCTACAGGGGGCGCCGGGAAAAACTGTTTTTT. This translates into CASSSYRGRREKLFF. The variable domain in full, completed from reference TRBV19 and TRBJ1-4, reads DGGITQSPKYLFRKEGQNVTLSCEQNLNHDAMYWYRQDPGQGLRLIYYSQIVNDFQKGDIAEGYSVSREKKESFPLTVTSAQKNPTAFYLCASSSYRGRREKLFFGSGTQLSVL.

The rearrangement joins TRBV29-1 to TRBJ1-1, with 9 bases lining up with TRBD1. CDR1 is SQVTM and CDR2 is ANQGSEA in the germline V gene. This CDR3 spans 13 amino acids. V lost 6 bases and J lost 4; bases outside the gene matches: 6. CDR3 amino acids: CSVSTGGLTEAFF. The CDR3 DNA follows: TGCAGCGTATCCACAGGGGGCCTCACTGAAGCTTTCTTT.

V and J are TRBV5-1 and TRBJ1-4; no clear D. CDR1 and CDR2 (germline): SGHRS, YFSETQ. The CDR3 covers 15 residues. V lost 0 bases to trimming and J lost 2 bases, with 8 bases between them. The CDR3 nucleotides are TGCGCCAGCAGCTTGGTGGCTGCCACTAATGAAAAACTGTTTTTT. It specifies CASSLVAATNEKLFF.

CDR3 in amino acids: CAATYSGTGGSYEQYF. CDR3 DNA: TGTGCCGCCACCTATTCCGGGACAGGGGGCTCCTACGAGCAGTACTTC. The genes are TRBV15 and TRBJ2-7, with 11 bases fitting TRBD1. There are 16 residues in the CDR3. The ends lost 11 bases at V and 0 bases at J; junction bases unmatched: 12. Germline CDR1 is LNHNV and CDR2 is YYDKDF (reference sequence).

The CDR3 here is CASASTVTYEQYF. The CDR3 DNA reads as TGTGCCAGCGCATCGACTGTAACCTACGAGCAGTACTTC. The V and J genes are TRBV5-6 and TRBJ2-7; D not certain. With 7 bases removed from V and 2 bases from J, the gap between germline ends came to 13 bases. There are 13 residues in the CDR3. Germline loops: CDR1 SGHDT, CDR2 YYEEEE.

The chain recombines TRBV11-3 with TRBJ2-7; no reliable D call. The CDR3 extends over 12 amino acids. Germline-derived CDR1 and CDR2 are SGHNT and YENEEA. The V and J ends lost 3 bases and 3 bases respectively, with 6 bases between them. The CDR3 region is CASSFERYEQYF. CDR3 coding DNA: TGTGCCAGCAGCTTCGAGCGCTACGAGCAGTACTTC.

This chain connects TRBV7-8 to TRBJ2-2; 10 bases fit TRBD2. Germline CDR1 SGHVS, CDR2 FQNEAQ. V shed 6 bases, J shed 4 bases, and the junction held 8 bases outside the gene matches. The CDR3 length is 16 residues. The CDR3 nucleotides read TGTGCCAGCAGTTTCGGGACTAGCGCGAGCACCGGGGAGCTGTTTTTT. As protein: CASSFGTSASTGELFF.

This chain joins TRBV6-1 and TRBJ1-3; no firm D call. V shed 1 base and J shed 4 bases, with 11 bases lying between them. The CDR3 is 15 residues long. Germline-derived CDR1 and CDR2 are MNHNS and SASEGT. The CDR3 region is CASSEGQLRGNTIYF. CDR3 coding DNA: TGTGCCAGCAGTGAAGGGCAACTGAGAGGAAACACCATATATTTT.

CDR3 amino acids: CAWTGPTDTQYF. The CDR3 DNA reads as TGTGCCTGGACGGGGCCCACAGATACGCAGTATTTT. The chain employs TRBV30 and TRBJ2-3; the D call may be TRBD1 or TRBD2 (5 bases each). V was pared by 4 bases and J by 2 bases, with 7 bases between. The germline V gene has CDR1 GTSNPN and CDR2 SVGIG (reference sequence). This CDR3 is built from 12 residues.

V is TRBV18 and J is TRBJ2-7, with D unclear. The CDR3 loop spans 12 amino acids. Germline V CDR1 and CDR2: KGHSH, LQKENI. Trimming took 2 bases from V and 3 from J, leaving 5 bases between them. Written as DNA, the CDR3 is TGTGCCAGCTCACCAAGTTTCTACGAGCAGTACTTC. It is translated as CASSPSFYEQYF.

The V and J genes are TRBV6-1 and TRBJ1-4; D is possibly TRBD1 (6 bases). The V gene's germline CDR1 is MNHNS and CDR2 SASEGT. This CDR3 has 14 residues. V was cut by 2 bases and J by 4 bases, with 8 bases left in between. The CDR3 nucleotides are TGTGCCAGCAGTGAAACAGGGTTTAATGAAAAACTGTTTTTT. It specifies CASSETGFNEKLFF.

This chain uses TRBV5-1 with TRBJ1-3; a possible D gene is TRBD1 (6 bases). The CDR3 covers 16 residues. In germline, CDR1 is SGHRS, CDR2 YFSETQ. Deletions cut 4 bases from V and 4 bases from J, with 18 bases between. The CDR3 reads CASSLENRVSGNTIYF. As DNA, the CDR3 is TGCGCCAGCAGCCTCGAGAACAGGGTTTCCGGAAACACCATATATTTT.

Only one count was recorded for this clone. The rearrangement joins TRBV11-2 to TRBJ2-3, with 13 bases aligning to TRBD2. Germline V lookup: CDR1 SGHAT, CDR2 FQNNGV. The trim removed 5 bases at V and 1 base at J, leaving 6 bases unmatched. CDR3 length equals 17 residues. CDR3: CASSTRTSGRRTDTQYF. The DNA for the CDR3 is TGTGCCAGCAGCACCCGGACTAGCGGGAGACGCACAGATACGCAGTATTTT.

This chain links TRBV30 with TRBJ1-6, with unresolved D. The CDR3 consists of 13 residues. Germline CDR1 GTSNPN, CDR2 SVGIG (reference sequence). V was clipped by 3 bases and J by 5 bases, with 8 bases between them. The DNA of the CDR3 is TGTGCCTGGAGAAGCGCGGATAATTCACCCCTCCACTTT. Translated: CAWRSADNSPLHF.

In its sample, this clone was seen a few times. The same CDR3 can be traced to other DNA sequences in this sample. The CDR3 loop reads CASSLDRGYGYTF. CDR3 sequence (DNA): TGTGCCAGCAGCTTGGACAGGGGTTATGGCTACACCTTC. The rearrangement uses TRBV5-4 and TRBJ1-2, with TRBD1 matching 7 bases. The germline V gene has CDR1 SGHNT and CDR2 YYREEE (reference sequence). The CDR3 is 13 amino acids. After removal of 0 bases from V and 5 bases from J, the junction contained 1 base not matched to a gene.

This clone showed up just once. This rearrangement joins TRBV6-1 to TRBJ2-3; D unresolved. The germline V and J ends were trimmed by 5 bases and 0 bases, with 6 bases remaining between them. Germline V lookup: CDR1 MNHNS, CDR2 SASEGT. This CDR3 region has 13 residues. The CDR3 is CASSSTSTDTQYF. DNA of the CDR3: TGTGCCAGCAGTTCCACTAGCACAGATACGCAGTATTTT.

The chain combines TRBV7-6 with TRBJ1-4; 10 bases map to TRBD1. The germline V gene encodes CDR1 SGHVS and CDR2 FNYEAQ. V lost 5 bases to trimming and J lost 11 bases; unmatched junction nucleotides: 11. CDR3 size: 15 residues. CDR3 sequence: CASSPDGTGVGKLFF. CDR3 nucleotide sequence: TGTGCCAGCAGCCCAGACGGGACAGGGGTGGGGAAACTGTTTTTT. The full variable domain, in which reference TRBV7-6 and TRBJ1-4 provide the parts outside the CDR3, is GAGVSQSPRYKVTKRGQDVALRCDPISGHVSLYWYRQALGQGPEFLTYFNYEAQQDKSGLPNDRFSAERPEGSISTLTIQRTEQRDSAMYRCASSPDGTGVGKLFFGSGTQLSVL.

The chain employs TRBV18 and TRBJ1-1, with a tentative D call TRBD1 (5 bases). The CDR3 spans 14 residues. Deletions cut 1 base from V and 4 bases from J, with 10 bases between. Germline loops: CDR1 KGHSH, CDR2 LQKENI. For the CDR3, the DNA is TGTGCCAGCTCACCACGGGGGTGGGGCACTGAAGCTTTCTTT. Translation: CASSPRGWGTEAFF.